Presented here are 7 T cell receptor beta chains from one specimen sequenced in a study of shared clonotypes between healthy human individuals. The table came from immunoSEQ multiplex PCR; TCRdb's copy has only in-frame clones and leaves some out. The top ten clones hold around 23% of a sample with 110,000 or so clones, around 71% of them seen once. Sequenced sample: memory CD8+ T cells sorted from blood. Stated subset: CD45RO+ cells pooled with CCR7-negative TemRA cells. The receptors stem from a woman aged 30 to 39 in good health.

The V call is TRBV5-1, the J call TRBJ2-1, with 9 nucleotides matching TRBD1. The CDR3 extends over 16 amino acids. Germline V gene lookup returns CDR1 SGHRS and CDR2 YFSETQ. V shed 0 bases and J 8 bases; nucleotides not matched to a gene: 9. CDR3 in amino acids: CASSLGDRVGFDEQFF. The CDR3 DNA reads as TGCGCCAGCAGCTTGGGGGACAGGGTAGGTTTCGATGAGCAGTTCTTC.

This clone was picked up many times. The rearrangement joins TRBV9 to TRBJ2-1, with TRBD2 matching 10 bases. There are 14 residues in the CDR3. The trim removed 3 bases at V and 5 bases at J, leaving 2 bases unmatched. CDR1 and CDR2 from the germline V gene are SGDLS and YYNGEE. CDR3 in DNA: TGTGCCAGCAGCGGGACTAGCGGTCACAATGAGCAGTTCTTC. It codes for CASSGTSGHNEQFF.

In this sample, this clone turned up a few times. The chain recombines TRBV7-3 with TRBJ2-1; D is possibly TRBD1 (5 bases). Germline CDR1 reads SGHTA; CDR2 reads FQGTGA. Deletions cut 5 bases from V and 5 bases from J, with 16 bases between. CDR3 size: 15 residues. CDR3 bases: TGTGCCAGCAGCCTCAGGGCAGGATCCCACAATGAGCAGTTCTTC. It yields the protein CASSLRAGSHNEQFF.

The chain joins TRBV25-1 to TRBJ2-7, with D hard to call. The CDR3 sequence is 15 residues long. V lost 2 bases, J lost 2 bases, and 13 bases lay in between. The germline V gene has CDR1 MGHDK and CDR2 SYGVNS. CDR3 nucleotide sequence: TGTGCCAGCAGTGAAAGGGCTTCCTCAGCCTACGAGCAGTACTTC. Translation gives CASSERASSAYEQYF.

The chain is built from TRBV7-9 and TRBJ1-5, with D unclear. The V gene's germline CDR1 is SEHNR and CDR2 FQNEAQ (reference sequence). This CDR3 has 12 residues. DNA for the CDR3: TGTGCGAATCTCGGTTTCAATCAGCCCCAGCATTTT. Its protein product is CANLGFNQPQHF.

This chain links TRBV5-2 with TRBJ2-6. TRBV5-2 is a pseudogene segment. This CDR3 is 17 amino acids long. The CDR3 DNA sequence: TGTGCCAGCAAAGGGTGTCGAGAACAAAGTCGGGCCAACGTCCTGACTTTC. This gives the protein CASKGCREQSRANVLTF.

The CDR3 DNA sequence: TGCGCCAGCAGGAGGGGGTTGGGGAACACTGAAGCTTTCTTT. Its translation: CASRRGLGNTEAFF. This chain connects TRBV5-1 to TRBJ1-1; possible D gene TRBD1, 6 bases. Germline CDR1 reads SGHRS; CDR2 reads YFSETQ. This CDR3 spans 14 amino acids. Trimming removed 5 bases from V and 1 base from J, with 12 bases in between.